Below, 21 T cell receptor beta chains from the same sample are listed, as sequenced in a study of human CD8 memory T cell subsets. Libraries for TCR beta were constructed using UMI-labeled 5' RACE. TCRdb reprocessed the 5' RACE reads, keeping one entry per CDR3 protein, no DNA. The sample has about 10,000 distinct CDR3 sequences. With exhausted-like traits, TPEX cells were early memory CD8+ T cells that were CCR7+ PD-1+ TIGIT+. Material for sequencing was CD8+ T cells from PBMCs. The receptors stem from a human donor in good health.

The V gene is TRBV6-5, the J gene TRBJ1-4. The CDR3 covers 16 residues. Germline loops: CDR1 MNHEY, CDR2 SVGAGI. CDR3 in amino acids: CASSFLRTATNEKLFF.

The chain employs TRBV6-6 and TRBJ2-1; TCRdb selects TRBD2, and the lack of DNA leaves this call unchecked. Germline V gene sequence: CDR1 MNHNY, CDR2 SVGAGI (reference sequence). The CDR3 extends over 13 amino acids. The CDR3 reads CASTWTISGEQFF.

The chain combines TRBV6-2 or TRBV6-3 with TRBJ2-1; TCRdb's D call, TRBD2, is unchecked because there is no DNA. The CDR3 consists of 15 residues. Per germline, CDR1 MNHEY and CDR2 SVGEGT. CDR3 residues: CASSTLAALYNEQFF.

The V gene is TRBV29-1, the J gene TRBJ1-1; TCRdb designates TRBD1, a call that cannot be tested without DNA. Germline lookup yields CDR1 SQVTM and CDR2 ANQGSEA. The CDR3 consists of 12 residues. CDR3 sequence: CSAQGSNTEAFF. The full variable domain, its missing parts supplied by reference TRBV29-1 and TRBJ1-1, is SAVISQKPSRDICQRGTSLTIQCQVDSQVTMMFWYRQQPGQSLTLIATANQGSEATYESGFVIDKFPISRPNLTFSTLTVSNMSPEDSSIYLCSAQGSNTEAFFGQGTRLTVV.

This chain joins TRBV6-5 and TRBJ1-2. Germline loops: CDR1 MNHEY, CDR2 SVGAGI. The CDR3 covers 12 residues. Here the CDR3 reads CASSYGEGVHTF.

J is TRBJ1-5 and V is TRBV28. This CDR3 has 13 residues. Germline V CDR1 and CDR2: MDHEN, SYDVKM. Here the CDR3 reads CASSPTEDQPQHF.

This sequence joins TRBV6-5 and TRBJ2-1. Germline CDR1 MNHEY, CDR2 SVGAGI. This CDR3 spans 13 amino acids. CDR3: CASSYSGANEQFF.

The chain recombines TRBV3-1 with TRBJ2-1; checking the TCRdb D call of TRBD1 is not possible without DNA. This CDR3 comprises 17 residues. Germline V lookup: CDR1 LGHDT, CDR2 YNNKEL (reference sequence). The CDR3: CASSQDMGPGEYNEQFF.

CDR3 region: CASSSRDSSYEQYF. The V call is TRBV12-3 or TRBV12-4, the J call TRBJ2-7; TCRdb selects TRBD1, and the lack of DNA leaves this call unchecked. The CDR3 length is 14 residues.

V and J are TRBV2 and TRBJ2-5; TCRdb returns TRBD2, unconfirmable since there is no DNA. The CDR3 sequence is 16 residues long. Germline CDR1 is SNHLY and CDR2 is FYNNEI. The CDR3 spells CASRQEDGTNQETQYF.

The V and J genes are TRBV6-2 or TRBV6-3 and TRBJ1-1. The germline gives CDR1 MNHEY, CDR2 SVGEGT. The CDR3 is made up of 14 amino acids. The CDR3 protein is CASRTTDLNTEAFF.

The chain carries TRBV11-2 and TRBJ1-4; the D call from TCRdb, TRBD1, cannot be confirmed without DNA. The CDR3 covers 15 residues. Germline-derived CDR1 and CDR2 are SGHAT and FQNNGV. The chain's CDR3 is CASSLGLGMSEKLFF.

The chain joins TRBV7-9 to TRBJ2-7. Germline assignment: CDR1 SEHNR and CDR2 FQNEAQ (reference sequence). CDR3 size: 14 residues. CDR3 sequence: CASSLEEWNYEQYF.

The rearrangement links TRBV4-1 to TRBJ1-1; as DNA is missing, the TRBD1 call by TCRdb cannot be tested. The CDR3 has 16 amino acids. Looked up from germline, CDR1 is MGHRA and CDR2 is YSYEKL. The CDR3 region is CASSPQKGQGVPEAFF.

J is TRBJ1-1 and V is TRBV7-9; TCRdb selects TRBD1, and the lack of DNA leaves this call unchecked. The length of the CDR3 is 17 residues. Per the germline V gene, CDR1 is SEHNR and CDR2 is FQNEAQ (reference sequence). The CDR3 region is CASSPSGQGLKGAEAFF.

The chain carries TRBV7-8 and TRBJ2-5; TCRdb designates TRBD1, a call that cannot be tested without DNA. The germline CDR1 and CDR2 sequences are SGHVS and FQNEAQ. CDR3 length: 15 residues. This chain's CDR3 is CATPGKGTDQETQYF.

V gene TRBV7-3 combines with J gene TRBJ2-7; lacking DNA, the TRBD1 call made by TCRdb goes unchecked. Germline V gene lookup returns CDR1 SGHTA and CDR2 FQGTGA. The CDR3 consists of 14 residues. CDR3 sequence: CASSLGTTPGEQYF.

V is TRBV15 and J is TRBJ1-5; without DNA, the TCRdb call of TRBD1 cannot be checked. The CDR3 contains 15 residues. Germline assignment: CDR1 LNHNV and CDR2 YYDKDF (reference sequence). CDR3 in amino acids: CATSRGQELNQPQHF.

This chain connects TRBV2 to TRBJ1-1; TCRdb selects TRBD1, and the lack of DNA leaves this call unchecked. Per the germline V gene, CDR1 is SNHLY and CDR2 is FYNNEI. This CDR3 is 15 amino acids long. Here the CDR3 reads CASSERDRGKPEAFF. Complete variable domain (other parts from reference TRBV2 and TRBJ1-1): EPEVTQTPSHQVTQMGQEVILRCVPISNHLYFYWYRQILGQKVEFLVSFYNNEISEKSEIFDDQFSVERPDGSNFTLKIRSTKLEDSAMYFCASSERDRGKPEAFFGQGTRLTVV.

The gene calls are TRBV28 and TRBJ2-7; TCRdb designates TRBD1, a call that cannot be tested without DNA. The CDR3 contains 12 residues. Germline V gene sequence: CDR1 MDHEN, CDR2 SYDVKM. The CDR3 is CASSFSGGEQYF.

The genes are TRBV5-1 and TRBJ1-1; the D call from TCRdb, TRBD1, cannot be confirmed without DNA. This CDR3 has 16 residues. Germline loops: CDR1 SGHRS, CDR2 YFSETQ. CDR3 amino acids: CASSLGQKGRNTEAFF.